This T cell receptor beta chain was documented in a study of blood T cell repertoires in COVID-19. For the study at large: The United States, Italy and Spain supplied acute and convalescent COVID-19 samples. Sample material is recorded as cDNA or gDNA derived from T cells, B-cell-depleted T cells, or PBMCs.

In the source study's methods: Amplifying reference gene primers gave estimates of nucleated cell counts. Method: immunoSEQ multiplex PCR; TCRdb's copy keeps in-frame clones and lacks some. That table supplies the V and J calls and clone size; D and trimming were determined from the DNA. Found here are about 150,000 clones, 70% to 85% of them singletons; the top ten hold 9.8%. The trim removed 4 bases at V and 0 bases at J, leaving 14 bases unmatched. This CDR3 has 21 residues. The germline gives CDR1 ENHRY, CDR2 SYGVKD. Sequencing used peripheral blood. The receptor comes from a woman in her forties or fifties with acute or convalescent COVID-19. J is TRBJ2-1 and V is TRBV10-3; TRBD2 aligns across 14 bases. The CDR3: CAISVLQTSGRASGSYNEQFF. The CDR3 DNA sequence: TGTGCCATCAGTGTCTTACAGACTAGCGGGAGGGCCTCTGGCTCCTACAATGAGCAGTTCTTC.